The T cell receptor beta chain described here comes from a study of Tregs in tolerant kidney transplant recipients. The method was immunoSEQ multiplex PCR; TCRdb's version includes in-frame clones alone and lacks a portion of them. The table shows just over 30,000 clones, with about four fifths occurring only once. Turning to this clone: Its matching antigen is unknown.

CDR3 size: 16 residues. The germline V gene has CDR1 SGHRS and CDR2 YFSETQ. The germline V and J ends were trimmed by 1 base and 3 bases, with 15 bases remaining between them. The clonotype originates from a human donor in good health. Material: Tregs from blood cultured with allogeneic cells. This chain connects TRBV5-1 to TRBJ2-3; D assignment may be TRBD1 or TRBD2 (5 bases each). The CDR3 loop is CASSLNVAWGTDTQYF. DNA for the CDR3: TGCGCCAGCAGCTTGAACGTAGCTTGGGGGACAGATACGCAGTATTTT. Complete variable domain (other parts from reference TRBV5-1 and TRBJ2-3): KAGVTQTPRYLIKTRGQQVTLSCSPISGHRSVSWYQQTPGQGLQFLFEYFSETQRNKGNFPGRFSGRQFSNSRSEMNVSTLELGDSALYLCASSLNVAWGTDTQYFGPGTRLTVL.